What follows are 10 T cell receptor beta chains derived from one specimen sequenced in a study of shared clonotypes between healthy human individuals. Produced via immunoSEQ multiplex PCR; TCRdb's table is partial and in-frame only. In the table there are about 480,000 clones, around 74% of which are singletons. Sequenced: PBMCs. The receptors stem from a woman aged 35 to 49 in good health. Some clones in this sample may be carry-over from other donors' samples.

The rearrangement joins TRBV6-4 to TRBJ1-1, with D possibly being TRBD1 (6 bases). V shed 5 bases and J shed 5 bases, with 21 bases lying between them. This CDR3 is built from 16 residues. Germline CDR1 is MRHNA and CDR2 is SNTAGT. CDR3 loop: CASSSRTVPSKTEAFF. CDR3 coding DNA: TGTGCCAGCAGTTCCAGGACAGTGCCCTCCAAGACTGAAGCTTTCTTT.

The V gene is TRBV7-2, the J gene TRBJ2-7; D is perhaps TRBD2 (6 bases). The CDR3 length is 15 residues. Germline assignment: CDR1 SGHTA and CDR2 FQGNSA. The V end lost 5 bases, the J end lost 0 bases, and 14 bases lay between the germline ends. The CDR3 reads CASSTGTSSSYEQYF. The CDR3 DNA sequence: TGTGCCAGCAGCACGGGGACTTCCAGCTCCTACGAGCAGTACTTC.

This clone was picked up one time. The V call is TRBV4-1, the J call TRBJ2-2; possibly TRBD2 for D (5 bases). V was clipped by 3 bases and J by 0 bases, with 8 bases between them. The CDR3 is 15 residues long. Per germline, CDR1 MGHRA and CDR2 YSYEKL. CDR3 sequence: CASSQRVPNTGELFF. Written as DNA, the CDR3 is TGCGCCAGCAGCCAGCGGGTTCCGAACACCGGGGAGCTGTTTTTT.

The chain is built from TRBV6-5 and TRBJ2-1; D gene ambiguous. The CDR3 consists of 15 residues. Germline V gene sequence: CDR1 MNHEY, CDR2 SVGAGI. Trimming left V 0 bases short and J 5 bases short, with 11 bases between. For the CDR3, the DNA is TGTGCCAGCAGTTACTCGTTTGGAACCCACAATGAGCAGTTCTTC. It translates to CASSYSFGTHNEQFF.

The chain has TRBV11-2 and TRBJ2-1, with D possibly TRBD2 on 6 matching bases. The germline V and J ends were trimmed by 5 bases and 9 bases, with 14 bases remaining between them. Germline CDR1 and CDR2: SGHAT and FQNNGV. The CDR3 extends over 13 amino acids. The DNA for the CDR3 is TGTGCCAGCAGCCCTGGGCGGAGGGGTGAGCAGTTCTTC. As protein: CASSPGRRGEQFF.

The CDR3 protein is CASSLQYQETQYF. The CDR3 DNA reads as TGTGCCAGCAGCTTGCAGTACCAAGAGACCCAGTACTTC. The rearrangement joins TRBV5-6 to TRBJ2-5, with D hard to call. The germline CDR1 and CDR2 sequences are SGHDT and YYEEEE. CDR3 size: 13 residues. Trimming stripped 1 base from V and 0 bases from J, with 4 bases between.

This sequence joins TRBV5-4 and TRBJ2-3; D might be TRBD2 (6 bases). The CDR3 has 14 residues. Germline V gene lookup returns CDR1 SGHNT and CDR2 YYREEE (reference sequence). V was cut by 4 bases and J by 2 bases, with 11 bases left in between. CDR3 protein: CASSGDLNTDTQYF. CDR3 sequence (DNA): TGTGCCAGCAGCGGGGACTTAAACACAGATACGCAGTATTTT.

V and J are TRBV4-3 and TRBJ2-7, with D tentatively TRBD1 (5 bases). V was trimmed by 1 base and J by 6 bases, leaving 16 bases between them. The germline V gene has CDR1 LGHNA and CDR2 YSLEER. The CDR3 runs to 15 residues. CDR3: CASSQARAATPEQYF. The DNA for the CDR3 is TGCGCCAGCAGCCAAGCCAGGGCGGCCACGCCCGAGCAGTACTTC.

With respect to this clone: A much bigger clone sits one base away, suggesting this may be a read error. V usage is TRBV5-8 and J usage is TRBJ2-5; 9 bases line up with TRBD2. CDR3 length: 18 amino acids. Germline CDR1 and CDR2: SGHTS and YDEGEE. The CDR3 DNA sequence: TGTGCCGGCAGCTTGGCCGGCTTCTCGGCTAGCGGGAAAGAGACCCAGTACTTC. Amino acid sequence: CAGSLAGFSASGKETQYF.

The rearrangement links TRBV7-9 to TRBJ2-1; 10 bases align to TRBD2. CDR3 length: 15 amino acids. J gave up 8 bases and V 4 bases, and 8 bases lay outside the gene matches. Germline assignment: CDR1 SEHNR and CDR2 FQNEAQ (reference sequence). The CDR3 DNA follows: TGTGCCAGCAGCTCCAAGCGGGAGGGCCGGGATGAGCAGTTCTTC. This encodes CASSSKREGRDEQFF.